This T cell receptor (beta chain) was recorded in a study of T cells in Graves' hyperthyroidism and ophthalmopathy. This clonotype was observed many times. V was clipped by 4 bases and J by 3 bases; unmatched bases: 5. The V gene's germline CDR1 is KGHDR and CDR2 SFDVKD. The CDR3 totals 15 residues. The investigators amplified TCR beta CDR3 regions from RNA transcripts. A set of HTBI primers served as the primers for a first-round RT-PCR of the TCR CDR3. TCRdb recomputed calls from the multiplex PCR reads with MiXCR, one row per CDR3 protein. Of nearly 600,000 distinct CDR3 sequences in the sample, more than 11% were seen once.

The sequence came from a woman younger than 45 with Graves' hyperthyroidism that later progressed to Graves' ophthalmopathy. Material for sequencing was blood. V gene TRBV24-1 combines with J gene TRBJ1-5; 7 bases agree with TRBD1. CDR3 loop: CATSDSQGPNQPQHF. CDR3 in DNA: TGTGCCACCAGTGACTCACAGGGGCCCAATCAGCCCCAGCATTTT.